This T cell receptor (beta chain) was retrieved from a study of tumor-infiltrating lymphocytes in primary liver carcinoma. The wider study: These patients were men and women whose ages were 30 to 69 years. The study, taken as a whole, reports: Against blood, tumors held a significantly higher top-250-clone fraction (p = 0.039).

Extraction of RNA together with DNA used about 17-34 mg of unsorted bulk tissue. Researchers generated TCR beta cDNA from 500 to 600 ng of total RNA, relying on a constant-region primer. Libraries of TCR beta came from three nested multiplex PCR rounds with slightly modified ARM-PCR. TCRdb re-called the multiplex PCR reads through MiXCR, storing one row per CDR3 protein. The table shows fewer than 50,000 distinct CDR3 sequences, with 60% to 80% occurring only once. On this clonotype: No antigen is known for it. The junction departs from the called germline gene at one end, perhaps through a read error.

This TCR was recovered from a woman in her twenties or thirties with primary liver carcinoma and hepatitis B virus infection. Sequencing was done on a sample of tumor-adjacent normal liver tissue.

CDR3 bases: TGTGCCAGCGGCCATCGATGGAGCGGGAGCCTCACAGATATGCAGTATTTT. It is translated as CASGHRWSGSLTDMQYF. The chain carries TRBV11-2 and TRBJ2-3; 8 bases fit TRBD2. Germline assignment: CDR1 SGHAT and CDR2 FQNNGV. This CDR3 comprises 17 residues. The full variable domain, rest sourced from reference TRBV11-2 and TRBJ2-3, is EAGVAQSPRYKIIEKRQSVAFWCNPISGHATLYWYQQILGQGPKLLIQFQNNGVVDDSQLPKDRFSAERLKGVDSTLKIQPAKLEDSAVYLCASGHRWSGSLTDMQYFGPGTRLTVL.